The 6 T cell receptor beta chains below come from one sample, sequenced in a study of T cells in Graves' hyperthyroidism and ophthalmopathy. Amplification targeted TCR beta CDR3 regions from RNA transcripts. The study used the HTBI primer set for a first-round RT-PCR of the TCR CDR3. In TCRdb, the multiplex PCR reads were re-called with MiXCR into one record per CDR3 protein. Of about 580,000 distinct CDR3 sequences listed, approximately 14% are singletons. Sequenced sample: blood. The receptors were sampled from a woman in her thirties with Graves' hyperthyroidism that later progressed to Graves' ophthalmopathy.

This clonotype appeared a few times. The J gene is TRBJ2-5, the V gene TRBV7-2; D gene unclear. Trimming took off 5 bases at V and 0 bases at J, with 13 bases between the two ends. The germline gives CDR1 SGHTA, CDR2 FQGNSA. The CDR3 consists of 15 residues. CDR3 sequence reads: CASSPDTEYQETQYF. The CDR3, as DNA: TGTGCCAGCAGCCCTGACACGGAGTACCAAGAGACCCAGTACTTC. The whole variable domain, filled in from reference TRBV7-2 and TRBJ2-5, reads GAGVSQSPSNKVTEKGKDVELRCDPISGHTALYWYRQSLGQGLEFLIYFQGNSAPDKSGLPSDRFSAERTGGSVSTLTIQRTQQEDSAVYLCASSPDTEYQETQYFGPGTRLLVL.

On this clonotype: A read error is possible here, since a much larger clone lies one base away. The chain combines TRBV30 with TRBJ2-2, with a possible D match to TRBD2 (5 bases). V was trimmed by 4 bases and J by 7 bases, leaving 16 bases between them. Germline V lookup: CDR1 GTSNPN, CDR2 SVGIG (reference sequence). The CDR3 sequence is 14 residues long. The CDR3 loop is CAWKTGSLGGELFF. The CDR3 DNA follows: TGTGCCTGGAAGACGGGGTCCTTGGGCGGGGAGCTGTTTTTT.

The V and J genes are TRBV6-5 and TRBJ2-7; 11 nucleotides line up with TRBD2. CDR3 size: 13 residues. The ends lost 4 bases at V and 6 bases at J; junction bases unmatched: 2. The germline V gene encodes CDR1 MNHEY and CDR2 SVGAGI. The CDR3 DNA reads TGTGCCAGCAGTTCGACTAGCGGGACCGAGCAGTACTTC. This translates into CASSSTSGTEQYF.

The chain is built from TRBV15 and TRBJ2-3, with TRBD2 matching over 9 bases. The CDR3 has 17 residues. The germline V gene encodes CDR1 LNHNV and CDR2 YYDKDF (reference sequence). V lost 4 bases and J lost 3; bases outside the gene matches: 11. In DNA form, the CDR3 reads TGTGCCACCAGCACGACAAGATTAGCGGGAGCGACAGATACGCAGTATTTT. Translating gives CATSTTRLAGATDTQYF.

This clonotype was found many times. The V gene is TRBV14, the J gene TRBJ2-7; perhaps TRBD1 as D (5 bases). The V and J ends lost 0 bases and 2 bases respectively, with 14 bases between them. The germline gives CDR1 SGHDN, CDR2 FVKESK. This CDR3 region has 16 residues. This CDR3 reads CASSQEFEQVPYEQYF. CDR3 nucleotides: TGTGCCAGCAGCCAAGAATTTGAACAGGTCCCCTACGAGCAGTACTTC.

The sample holds many counts of this clonotype. The chain is built from TRBV9 and TRBJ1-1; D is ambiguous. The germline V gene has CDR1 SGDLS and CDR2 YYNGEE. This CDR3 is 16 amino acids long. Trimming cost V 4 bases and J 1 base, with 17 bases left between them. The CDR3 sequence: CASSTPGAGRNTEAFF. The CDR3 DNA follows: TGTGCCAGCAGCACCCCCGGCGCTGGGAGGAACACTGAAGCTTTCTTT.